One sample yielded the 27 T cell receptor beta chains listed below, sequenced in a study of molecular identifiers for immune sequencing clone quantification. Each CDR3 protein gets one entry after TCRdb re-called the PCR reads with MiXCR. The sample contains 45,000 to 65,000 distinct CDR3 sequences, 25% of which appear only once. Sequencing used naive CD8+ T cells from blood, with Jurkat cell RNA spiked in. Described subset: FACS-sorted CD8+CD4-CCR7+CD45RA+ naive T cells. The receptors originated from a human donor in good health. Some libraries in this study had Jurkat cell RNA spiked in.

V and J are TRBV30 and TRBJ2-1; 10 bases align to TRBD2. Germline CDR1 and CDR2: GTSNPN and SVGIG (reference sequence). Trimming cost V 4 bases and J 1 base; bases outside gene matches: 1. The CDR3 extends over 14 amino acids. CDR3: CAWTTSGSYNEQFF. The DNA of the CDR3 is TGTGCCTGGACGACTAGCGGGTCCTACAATGAGCAGTTCTTC. The full variable domain, its missing parts supplied by reference TRBV30 and TRBJ2-1, is SQTIHQWPATLVQPVGSPLSLECTVEGTSNPNLYWYRQAAGRGLQLLFYSVGIGQISSEVPQNLSASRPQDRQFILSSKKLLLSDSGFYLCAWTTSGSYNEQFFGPGTRLTVL.

This clonotype has ten or more counts. This chain connects TRBV27 to TRBJ2-5, with 8 positions matching TRBD1. CDR1 MNHEY and CDR2 SMNVEV come from the germline V gene (reference sequence). This CDR3 comprises 12 residues. J lost 9 bases, V lost 4 bases, and 4 bases had no gene match. CDR3 protein: CASSSGGAAQYF. The CDR3 nucleotides read TGTGCCAGCAGTTCAGGGGGCGCGGCCCAGTACTTC.

This clonotype was recorded many times. The chain couples TRBV28 to TRBJ2-3; D is perhaps TRBD1 (6 bases). Trimming took off 7 bases at V and 1 base at J, with 18 bases between the two ends. Per the germline V gene, CDR1 is MDHEN and CDR2 is SYDVKM. CDR3 length: 16 residues. CDR3 sequence (DNA): TGTGCCAGCATCCCCGAGGGGGAGTGGGGCACAGATACGCAGTATTTT. It codes for CASIPEGEWGTDTQYF.

This clonotype was observed many times. The gene calls are TRBV28 and TRBJ2-2; tentatively, D is TRBD2 (5 bases). Germline V lookup: CDR1 MDHEN, CDR2 SYDVKM. Trimming removed 5 bases at V and 7 bases at J, with 17 bases between. CDR3 size: 15 residues. DNA of the CDR3: TGTGCCAGCAGTACGATTCTCGGACTCTACGGGGAGCTGTTTTTT. Amino acid sequence: CASSTILGLYGELFF.

In its sample, this clonotype was seen once. Because the CDR3 is missing its conserved closing phenylalanine or tryptophan, this is likely a read error. The DNA is omitted, as the CDR3 cannot be located on it reliably, and the CDR3 follows TCRdb's listing. J is TRBJ2-7 and V is TRBV19; whether TRBD1, the table's D call, matches the DNA was not checked. The CDR3 length is 13 residues, termini included. Per germline, CDR1 LNHDA and CDR2 SQIVND (reference sequence). This CDR3 is CASSSTVTYEQYI.

This clonotype occurred many times. The V and J genes are TRBV25-1 and TRBJ1-1, with a weak D call TRBD1 (5 bases). This CDR3 contains 14 residues. The germline gives CDR1 MGHDK, CDR2 SYGVNS. Trimming pared 7 bases from V and 5 bases from J, leaving 17 bases between. The CDR3 protein is CASTPRQGVTEAFF. CDR3 in DNA: TGTGCCAGCACTCCTCGCCAGGGAGTAACTGAAGCTTTCTTT.

This clonotype was found many times. V is TRBV6-5 and J is TRBJ2-7; D unclear. In germline, CDR1 is MNHEY, CDR2 SVGAGI. The CDR3 covers 13 residues. V lost 0 bases to trimming and J lost 5 bases, with 8 bases between them. The CDR3 nucleotides are TGTGCCAGCAGTTACTCGCGGCAAAACGAGCAGTACTTC. Translating gives CASSYSRQNEQYF.

This clonotype was seen once. A read error is possible here, since a much larger clone lies one base away. The chain links TRBV7-2 to TRBJ2-3, with 13 bases matching TRBD2. Germline trimming cut 8 bases from V and 2 bases from J; bases unmatched to any gene: 10. This CDR3 spans 17 amino acids. Germline CDR1 reads SGHTA; CDR2 reads FQGNSA. The CDR3 DNA is TGTGCCAGCGGCTCTGGACTAGCGGGAGTTTTCACAGATACGCAGTATTTT. Protein: CASGSGLAGVFTDTQYF.

In its sample, this clonotype was seen once. This may be a read error: a much more frequent sequence differs by one nucleotide. The chain joins TRBV2 to TRBJ1-4; D might be TRBD1 (6 bases). The CDR3 extends over 14 amino acids. CDR1 is SNHLY, CDR2 FYNNEI, per germline. CDR3 nucleotide sequence: TGTGCCAGCAAAACCGGGACACGGGATGAAAAACGGTTTTTT. This translates into CASKTGTRDEKRFF.

This clonotype came up many times. The chain joins TRBV27 to TRBJ2-7, with D perhaps matching TRBD1 or TRBD2 (5 bases each). The V end was cut by 10 bases, the J end by 7 bases, with 20 bases between. The germline V gene encodes CDR1 MNHEY and CDR2 SMNVEV (reference sequence). CDR3 length equals 13 residues. The CDR3 spells CATRDGSLLEQYF. The CDR3 DNA is TGTGCCACCCGGGACGGCAGTCTGTTAGAGCAGTACTTC.

This clonotype was found many times. This chain joins TRBV7-9 and TRBJ1-4; D not resolved. V was cut by 5 bases and J by 0 bases, with 13 bases left in between. The CDR3 is 16 amino acids. Germline CDR1 SEHNR, CDR2 FQNEAQ (reference sequence). Here the CDR3 DNA reads TGTGCCAGCAGCCCCCCGGAGTCTACAACTAATGAAAAACTGTTTTTT. It specifies CASSPPESTTNEKLFF.

There are a few counts of this clonotype. This chain uses TRBV13 with TRBJ2-4; weak D call: TRBD1 (5 bases). The CDR3 is 15 amino acids. Per the germline V gene, CDR1 is PRHDT and CDR2 is FYEKMQ (reference sequence). V was trimmed by 1 base and J by 0 bases, leaving 7 bases between them. This CDR3 reads CASSLAQGAKNIQYF. DNA for the CDR3: TGTGCCAGCAGCTTAGCTCAGGGAGCCAAAAACATTCAGTACTTC.

A note on this clonotype: A much larger clonotype is one base distant, so this may be a read error. The rearrangement joins TRBV29-1 to TRBJ1-2; the D gene is possibly TRBD1 (6 bases). Germline V gene sequence: CDR1 SQVTM, CDR2 ANQGSEA. There are 13 residues in the CDR3. The DNA of the CDR3 is TGCAGCGTCGAGCGACAGGACGCAGGAAGTTACTCCTTC. It yields the protein CSVERQDAGSYSF.

This chain connects TRBV3-1 to TRBJ2-1, with D possibly TRBD2 on 6 matching bases. Per germline, CDR1 LGHDT and CDR2 YNNKEL (reference sequence). This CDR3 is 17 amino acids long. V lost 2 bases, J lost 5 bases, and 19 bases lay in between. The CDR3 nucleotides are TGTGCCAGCAGCCAACACCCGGGGGTAGCGGAGAACAATGAGCAGTTCTTC. Residues: CASSQHPGVAENNEQFF.

About this clonotype: This may stem from a read error, because a much larger clone lies one nucleotide away. This sequence joins TRBV5-4 and TRBJ1-2, with TRBD1 identical over 11 bases. CDR3 length equals 15 residues. V lost 6 bases and J lost 6; bases outside the gene matches: 10. Germline values: CDR1 SGHNT, CDR2 YYREEE (reference sequence). The DNA of the CDR3 is TGTGCCAGCATAGGACAGGGGGCCAAAAACCATGGCTACACCTTC. Amino acid sequence: CASIGQGAKNHGYTF.

This clonotype was counted between two and nine times. The J gene is TRBJ1-4, the V gene TRBV3-1, with D possibly being TRBD1 (5 bases). CDR3 size: 16 residues. Looked up from germline, CDR1 is LGHDT and CDR2 is YNNKEL (reference sequence). Deletions cut 2 bases from V and 8 bases from J, with 18 bases between. CDR3 protein: CASSQTKGRGREKLFF. The CDR3 nucleotides are TGTGCCAGCAGCCAAACTAAGGGACGGGGTCGCGAAAAACTGTTTTTT. Full variable domain (outside the CDR3, taken from reference TRBV3-1 and TRBJ1-4): DTAVSQTPKYLVTQMGNDKSIKCEQNLGHDTMYWYKQDSKKFLKIMFSYNNKELIINETVPNRFSPKSPDKAHLNLHINSLELGDSAVYFCASSQTKGRGREKLFFGSGTQLSVL.

On this clonotype: The junction does not match germline at one end; this may be a read error. The DNA for the CDR3 is TGTGCCTGCAGCGTAGGAGAAGACACCTTCTCCTACGAGCAGTACTTC. As protein: CACSVGEDTFSYEQYF. The chain recombines TRBV9 with TRBJ2-7; D gene unclear. The CDR3 runs to 16 residues. Germline loops: CDR1 SGDLS, CDR2 YYNGEE.

The rearrangement links TRBV27 to TRBJ1-5; D gene uncertain. The CDR3 is 13 amino acids. In germline, CDR1 is MNHEY, CDR2 SMNVEV (reference sequence). V shed 4 bases and J shed 1 base, with 5 bases lying between them. The chain's CDR3 is CASSSGSNQPQHF. In DNA, the CDR3 is TGTGCCAGCAGTTCGGGCAGCAATCAGCCCCAGCATTTT.

Comments on this clonotype: This may be a read error: a much more frequent sequence differs by one nucleotide. V usage is TRBV20-1 and J usage is TRBJ2-7; TRBD2 aligns across 9 bases. Germline V lookup: CDR1 DFQATT, CDR2 SNEGSKA (reference sequence). CDR3 length: 14 amino acids. CDR3: CGARDLAGTYEQYF. DNA for the CDR3: TGCGGTGCTAGAGATCTAGCGGGAACCTACGAGCAGTACTTC.

This clonotype was recorded many times. J is TRBJ1-6 and V is TRBV10-2; D is uncertain. Trimming stripped 3 bases from V and 0 bases from J, with 9 bases between. The V gene's germline CDR1 is WSHSY and CDR2 SAAADI. The CDR3 totals 16 residues. The CDR3 nucleotides are TGCGCCAGCAGTGATGGCAGGAGCTCCTATAATTCACCCCTCCACTTT. It translates to CASSDGRSSYNSPLHF.

Remarks on this clonotype: A single base separates this from a much larger clone, so it may be a read error. The chain couples TRBV7-7 to TRBJ2-5; 10 bases fit TRBD2. CDR3 length: 17 amino acids. Germline CDR1 SSHAT, CDR2 FNYEAQ (reference sequence). This chain's CDR3 is CVSSRGLADPGGETQYF. CDR3 nucleotide sequence: TGTGTCAGCAGCAGAGGACTAGCGGACCCAGGGGGAGAGACCCAGTACTTC.

At least ten counts were recorded for this clonotype. The chain has TRBV12-3 or TRBV12-4 and TRBJ2-3, with 10 bases fitting TRBD1. The CDR3 spans 15 residues. The V and J ends lost 5 bases and 2 bases, in that order; junction bases with no gene match: 4. The CDR3 region is CASSGDRGYTDTQYF. The CDR3 DNA follows: TGTGCCAGCAGTGGGGACAGGGGCTACACAGATACGCAGTATTTT.

This clonotype was detected only once. Possible read error: a much larger clone is one base away. This CDR3 fails to terminate in the conserved phenylalanine or tryptophan, so it likely reflects a read error. The rearrangement uses TRBV12-3 or TRBV12-4 and TRBJ1-4; D unclear. The CDR3 runs 14 residues. V gave up 5 bases and J gave up 1 base, with 8 bases separating them. The CDR3 DNA is TGTGCCAGCAGTCCCCGAGGAACTAATGAAAAACTGTTTTCT. Translating gives CASSPRGTNEKLFS.

The chain links TRBV27 to TRBJ1-1; 7 bases line up with TRBD1. Germline V lookup: CDR1 MNHEY, CDR2 SMNVEV (reference sequence). V dropped 7 bases and J dropped 4; count of bases not matched to a gene: 9. The length of the CDR3 is 14 residues. This CDR3 reads CASNLAGGGTEAFF. The CDR3 nucleotides read TGTGCCAGCAACCTCGCAGGGGGGGGCACTGAAGCTTTCTTT.

This clonotype was recorded many times. This sequence joins TRBV27 and TRBJ2-2; 8 bases agree with TRBD1. There are 18 residues in the CDR3. J was trimmed by 5 bases and V by 2 bases; bases with no gene match: 13. The germline V gene encodes CDR1 MNHEY and CDR2 SMNVEV (reference sequence). CDR3 residues: CASSLNRLGTGGTGELFF. The DNA of the CDR3 is TGTGCCAGCAGTTTAAATCGATTGGGGACAGGAGGGACCGGGGAGCTGTTTTTT.

This clonotype turned up a few times. The chain combines TRBV19 with TRBJ2-7; no clear D. The CDR3 is 14 residues long. The germline V gene encodes CDR1 LNHDA and CDR2 SQIVND (reference sequence). V was clipped by 3 bases and J by 2 bases, with 11 bases between them. This CDR3 is CASSMSIIPYEQYF. CDR3 sequence (DNA): TGTGCCAGTAGTATGTCAATTATTCCCTACGAGCAGTACTTC.

This clonotype was counted at least ten times. The rearrangement joins TRBV6-5 to TRBJ2-1; 10 bases align to TRBD1. Germline assignment: CDR1 MNHEY and CDR2 SVGAGI. The CDR3 has 19 amino acids. V was pared by 2 bases and J by 6 bases, with 16 bases of the junction left unmatched. The chain's CDR3 is CASSYKTGGLRKRGNEQFF. CDR3 nucleotide sequence: TGTGCCAGCAGTTACAAGACAGGGGGCTTGCGTAAAAGGGGCAATGAGCAGTTCTTC.